Below, 15 T cell receptor beta chains from the same sample are listed, as sequenced in a study of cytomegalovirus exposure and HLA in healthy donors. With 60 Vbeta and 13 Jbeta primers, the PCR was carried out. Method: immunoSEQ multiplex PCR; TCRdb's copy keeps in-frame clones and lacks some. The sample has fewer than 150,000 clones; 75% to 90% are singletons. Sample: PBMCs. The receptor set was obtained from a man aged 40-49 years in good health and CMV-seronegative.

The CDR3 region has the DNA TGCGCCAGCAGCCCGACGCAGGGATCTGGAAACACCATATATTTT. This codes for CASSPTQGSGNTIYF. This sequence joins TRBV5-1 and TRBJ1-3; D is possibly TRBD1 (5 bases). Germline-derived CDR1 and CDR2 are SGHRS and YFSETQ. Trimming shortened V by 4 bases and J by 1 base, and 12 bases separated the two germline ends. The CDR3 is made up of 15 amino acids.

The chain is built from TRBV10-2 and TRBJ2-1; 11 nucleotides align to TRBD2. After removal of 4 bases from V and 6 bases from J, the junction contained 5 bases not matched to a gene. The CDR3 loop spans 15 amino acids. CDR1 WSHSY and CDR2 SAAADI come from the germline V gene. The CDR3 DNA sequence: TGCGCCAGCAGTGCGTCTAGCGGGGGGCCCAATGAGCAGTTCTTC. Residues: CASSASSGGPNEQFF.

The chain couples TRBV9 to TRBJ2-3, with D unclear. The CDR3 sequence is 13 residues long. Looked up from germline, CDR1 is SGDLS and CDR2 is YYNGEE. Between the trimmed V and J ends, which lost 0 bases and 2 bases, there was a span of 4 bases. CDR3 DNA sequence: TGTGCCAGCAGCGTAGCTGTCACAGATACGCAGTATTTT. It yields the protein CASSVAVTDTQYF.

The chain has TRBV2 and TRBJ2-3, with 10 bases lining up with TRBD1. CDR1 SNHLY and CDR2 FYNNEI come from the germline V gene. V gave up 3 bases and J gave up 6 bases; unmatched junction bases: 3. The CDR3 loop spans 14 amino acids. The CDR3 here is CASSDGTGDDTQYF. CDR3 sequence (DNA): TGTGCCAGCAGTGATGGGACAGGGGACGATACGCAGTATTTT. Drawing the rest from reference TRBV2 and TRBJ2-3, the complete variable domain is EPEVTQTPSHQVTQMGQEVILRCVPISNHLYFYWYRQILGQKVEFLVSFYNNEISEKSEIFDDQFSVERPDGSNFTLKIRSTKLEDSAMYFCASSDGTGDDTQYFGPGTRLTVL.

The V and J genes are TRBV7-8 and TRBJ2-7, with 11 bases aligning to TRBD2. Germline V gene lookup returns CDR1 SGHVS and CDR2 FQNEAQ. The CDR3 extends over 19 amino acids. J gave up 0 bases and V 3 bases, and 13 bases lay outside the gene matches. This CDR3 is CASSFPTSGGRGSSYEQYF. DNA of the CDR3: TGTGCCAGCAGCTTCCCAACTAGCGGGGGCCGGGGAAGCTCCTACGAGCAGTACTTC. Full variable domain (rest looked up from reference TRBV7-8 and TRBJ2-7): GAGVSQSPRYKVAKRGQDVALRCDPISGHVSLFWYQQALGQGPEFLTYFQNEAQLDKSGLPSDRFFAERPEGSVSTLKIQRTQQEDSAVYLCASSFPTSGGRGSSYEQYFGPGTRLTVT.

This chain joins TRBV5-6 and TRBJ2-7; TRBD2 aligns across 14 bases. CDR1 is SGHDT, CDR2 YYEEEE, per germline. V was clipped by 0 bases and J by 0 bases; unmatched bases: 8. This CDR3 has 19 residues. The CDR3 coding sequence is TGTGCCAGCAGCTTGGGGGGGACTAGCGGGAGTCTCCCCTCCTACGAGCAGTACTTC. Its translation: CASSLGGTSGSLPSYEQYF.

This sequence joins TRBV7-9 and TRBJ1-2; perhaps TRBD1 as D (5 bases). V lost 5 bases to trimming and J lost 4 bases, with 8 bases between them. Germline V lookup: CDR1 SEHNR, CDR2 FQNEAQ (reference sequence). The CDR3 totals 12 residues. The CDR3 protein is CASSPGAYGYTF. Written as DNA, the CDR3 is TGTGCCAGCAGCCCTGGGGCCTATGGCTACACCTTC.

This rearrangement joins TRBV10-2 to TRBJ2-7; 13 bases line up with TRBD2. Germline lookup yields CDR1 WSHSY and CDR2 SAAADI. The CDR3 totals 16 residues. With 5 bases clipped from V and 1 base from J, the junction kept 5 bases outside the gene matches. The DNA of the CDR3 is TGCGCCAGCAGTCGGACTAGCGGGAGTCGTTCCTACGAGCAGTACTTC. It codes for CASSRTSGSRSYEQYF.

This chain uses TRBV6-6 with TRBJ1-4, with 7 bases that match TRBD1. The CDR3 spans 15 residues. Germline loops: CDR1 MNHNY, CDR2 SVGAGI (reference sequence). The V and J ends lost 2 bases and 5 bases, in that order; junction bases with no gene match: 5. In DNA, the CDR3 is TGTGCCAGCAGTTACCGGCCCAGGGGGAATGAAAAACTGTTTTTT. It encodes CASSYRPRGNEKLFF.

The chain has TRBV7-9 and TRBJ1-6; D is perhaps TRBD1 (5 bases). V was cut by 1 base and J by 5 bases, with 15 bases left in between. The CDR3 runs 17 residues. The germline V gene has CDR1 SEHNR and CDR2 FQNEAQ (reference sequence). The CDR3 loop reads CASSLGYPGLNNSPLHF. DNA for the CDR3: TGTGCCAGCAGCTTAGGTTACCCAGGGTTGAATAATTCACCCCTCCACTTT.

V is TRBV2 and J is TRBJ2-7; possible D gene TRBD1, 6 bases. Between the trimmed V and J ends, which lost 5 bases and 5 bases, there was a span of 10 bases. Germline V gene lookup returns CDR1 SNHLY and CDR2 FYNNEI. CDR3 length: 12 amino acids. The CDR3 DNA sequence: TGTGCCAGCAGTAGACAGGTACACGAGCAGTACTTC. This gives the protein CASSRQVHEQYF.

The rearrangement uses TRBV6-6 and TRBJ2-5, with a tentative D call TRBD2 (6 bases). The length of the CDR3 is 14 residues. The V end was cut by 1 base, the J end by 5 bases, with 11 bases between. CDR1 is MNHNY, CDR2 SVGAGI, per germline (reference sequence). The CDR3 loop reads CASSYWESGETQYF. DNA for the CDR3: TGTGCCAGCAGTTACTGGGAGAGCGGGGAGACCCAGTACTTC.

This clone has more than one count but fewer than ten. The chain combines TRBV30 with TRBJ2-1, with D tentatively TRBD2 (6 bases). The CDR3 is 14 residues long. Trimming shortened V by 8 bases and J by 7 bases, and 21 bases separated the two germline ends. Germline V gives CDR1 GTSNPN, CDR2 SVGIG (reference sequence). The CDR3 nucleotides are TGTGCCCAGAGGGGCCCGGGAGTAATTAATGAGCAGTTCTTC. This encodes CAQRGPGVINEQFF.

The count of this clone is one. This chain uses TRBV5-1 with TRBJ2-2, with a weak D call TRBD2 (6 bases). This CDR3 has 14 amino acids. V dropped 5 bases and J dropped 2 bases, with 10 bases sitting between them. The germline CDR1 and CDR2 sequences are SGHRS and YFSETQ. CDR3 amino acids: CASRGDSNTGELFF. CDR3 nucleotides: TGCGCCAGCAGGGGGGACTCTAACACCGGGGAGCTGTTTTTT. The complete variable domain, with remaining parts taken from reference TRBV5-1 and TRBJ2-2, reads KAGVTQTPRYLIKTRGQQVTLSCSPISGHRSVSWYQQTPGQGLQFLFEYFSETQRNKGNFPGRFSGRQFSNSRSEMNVSTLELGDSALYLCASRGDSNTGELFFGEGSRLTVL.

Comments on this clone: Without the conserved terminal phenylalanine or tryptophan, this CDR3 likely stems from a read error. CDR3 in amino acids: CATSRQSREKLFV. CDR3 sequence (DNA): TGTGCCACCAGCAGACAATCCAGGGAAAAACTGTTTGTT. The chain combines TRBV15 with TRBJ1-4; D gene unclear. V gave up 2 bases and J gave up 8 bases, with 9 bases separating them. The CDR3 has 13 amino acids. Per germline, CDR1 LNHNV and CDR2 YYDKDF (reference sequence).